Listed below are T cell receptor beta chains from one sample, sequenced in a study of blood T cell repertoires in COVID-19. Produced via immunoSEQ multiplex PCR; TCRdb's table is partial and in-frame only. This table holds around 200,000 clones, roughly nine tenths found once. The sample was PBMCs or T cells enriched from blood (not recorded which). Source of these receptors: a woman in her fifties or sixties in a cohort exposed to, infected with or recovered from COVID-19 (not recorded which). Both conserved end residues are part of each CDR3. A D gene is named only where the DNA matches it firmly. A clone size is listed for some rows: how often the clone was seen (once, few, many), or a class if it is expanded.

abundance: -; v_gene: TRBV9; j_gene: TRBJ2-7; d_gene: -; CDR3aa: CASSPTGGRDEQYF; CDR3nt: TGTGCCAGCAGTCCAACAGGGGGGAGGGACGAGCAGTACTTC
abundance: -; v_gene: TRBV7-6; j_gene: TRBJ1-1; d_gene: TRBD1; CDR3aa: CASSLGDRVEAFF; CDR3nt: TGTGCCAGCAGCTTAGGGGACAGGGTCGAGGCTTTCTTT
abundance: -; v_gene: TRBV7-9; j_gene: TRBJ1-4; d_gene: -; CDR3aa: CASSLISSTNEKLFF; CDR3nt: TGTGCCAGCAGCTTAATTAGCTCAACTAATGAAAAACTGTTTTTT
abundance: -; v_gene: TRBV3-1/TRBV3-2; j_gene: TRBJ2-3; d_gene: TRBD2; CDR3aa: CASRSSGAGTDTQYF; CDR3nt: TGTGCCAGCAGAAGTAGCGGGGCCGGCACAGATACGCAGTATTTT
abundance: -; v_gene: TRBV25-1; j_gene: TRBJ1-3; d_gene: -; CDR3aa: CASSRSSGNTIYF; CDR3nt: TGTGCCAGCAGTCGGTCATCTGGAAACACCATATATTTT
abundance: -; v_gene: TRBV4-3; j_gene: TRBJ2-7; d_gene: TRBD1; CDR3aa: CASSQERQGALEQYF; CDR3nt: TGCGCCAGCAGCCAAGAGAGACAGGGGGCCCTCGAGCAGTACTTC
abundance: -; v_gene: TRBV12-3/TRBV12-4; j_gene: TRBJ1-1; d_gene: -; CDR3aa: CASSFRNTEAFF; CDR3nt: TGTGCCAGCAGTTTTCGGAACACTGAAGCTTTCTTT
abundance: -; v_gene: TRBV7-3; j_gene: TRBJ2-1; d_gene: -; CDR3aa: CASSLTGAVSSYNEQFF; CDR3nt: TGTGCCAGCAGCTTAACTGGGGCGGTAAGCTCCTACAATGAGCAGTTCTTC
abundance: -; v_gene: TRBV28; j_gene: TRBJ2-5; d_gene: -; CDR3aa: CASSLLSRRETQYF; CDR3nt: TGTGCCAGCAGTTTACTATCAAGGAGGGAGACCCAGTACTTC
abundance: -; v_gene: TRBV7-4; j_gene: TRBJ1-3; d_gene: TRBD1; CDR3aa: CASSLGRTTDRGLRNTIYF; CDR3nt: TGTGCCAGCAGCTTAGGTCGTACAACGGACAGGGGGCTTCGAAACACCATATATTTT
abundance: -; v_gene: TRBV7-9; j_gene: TRBJ1-2; d_gene: -; CDR3aa: CASSLVQGGYTF; CDR3nt: TGTGCCAGCAGCTTAGTTCAGGGCGGCTACACCTTC
abundance: -; v_gene: TRBV11-1; j_gene: TRBJ1-3; d_gene: TRBD1; CDR3aa: CASASTGDRPHF; CDR3nt: TGTGCCAGCGCTTCGACAGGGGATCGTCCCCATTTT
abundance: -; v_gene: TRBV4-3; j_gene: TRBJ1-2; d_gene: TRBD1; CDR3aa: CASSPVQGVGYTF; CDR3nt: TGCGCCAGCAGCCCTGTACAGGGGGTTGGCTACACCTTC
abundance: few; v_gene: TRBV6-2/TRBV6-3; j_gene: TRBJ1-4; d_gene: -; CDR3aa: CASSIGQNEKLFF; CDR3nt: TGTGCCAGCAGCATCGGACAGAATGAAAAACTGTTTTTT
abundance: -; v_gene: TRBV5-1; j_gene: TRBJ2-7; d_gene: -; CDR3aa: CASRRTESATSGQYF; CDR3nt: TGCGCCAGCAGAAGAACAGAGTCCGCCACGTCTGGGCAGTACTTC
abundance: once; v_gene: TRBV19; j_gene: TRBJ1-5; d_gene: TRBD1; CDR3aa: CASSRTGVNQPQHF; CDR3nt: TGTGCCAGTAGTAGGACAGGGGTCAATCAGCCCCAGCATTTT
abundance: -; v_gene: TRBV2; j_gene: TRBJ1-4; d_gene: -; CDR3aa: CASSAGGKLFF; CDR3nt: TGTGCCAGCAGTGCCGGAGGAAAACTGTTTTTT
abundance: -; v_gene: TRBV29-1; j_gene: TRBJ2-6; d_gene: TRBD1; CDR3aa: CSVEDRTGPVSGANVLTF; CDR3nt: TGCAGCGTTGAAGATAGGACAGGGCCCGTCTCTGGGGCCAACGTCCTGACTTTC
abundance: -; v_gene: TRBV18; j_gene: TRBJ1-6; d_gene: -; CDR3aa: CASSPTGSNSPLHF; CDR3nt: TGTGCCAGCTCACCAACAGGGAGTAATTCACCCCTCCACTTT
abundance: -; v_gene: TRBV5-5; j_gene: TRBJ1-2; d_gene: TRBD1; CDR3aa: CASSRDRGYYDGYTF; CDR3nt: TGTGCCAGCAGCCGGGACAGGGGCTATTATGATGGCTACACCTTC
abundance: -; v_gene: TRBV6-5; j_gene: TRBJ1-1; d_gene: -; CDR3aa: CASSYSGSGSHMKAFF; CDR3nt: TGTGCCAGCAGTTACTCGGGATCCGGGAGCCACATGAAAGCTTTCTTT
abundance: -; v_gene: TRBV29-1; j_gene: TRBJ1-1; d_gene: TRBD1; CDR3aa: CSARTGADTEAFF; CDR3nt: TGCAGCGCCAGGACAGGGGCTGACACTGAAGCTTTCTTT
abundance: -; v_gene: TRBV6-2/TRBV6-3; j_gene: TRBJ2-1; d_gene: TRBD2; CDR3aa: CASSASGGSYNEQFF; CDR3nt: TGTGCCAGCAGTGCTAGCGGGGGGTCTTACAATGAGCAGTTCTTC
abundance: -; v_gene: TRBV5-4; j_gene: TRBJ1-1; d_gene: -; CDR3aa: CASSLATGSAEAFF; CDR3nt: TGTGCCAGCAGCTTGGCCACAGGGAGCGCTGAAGCTTTCTTT
abundance: -; v_gene: TRBV29-1; j_gene: TRBJ2-2; d_gene: TRBD2; CDR3aa: CSVAGRRGGAGELFF; CDR3nt: TGCAGCGTTGCGGGGCGGCGGGGGGGGGCGGGGGAGCTGTTTTTT
abundance: -; v_gene: TRBV7-3; j_gene: TRBJ2-1; d_gene: TRBD1; CDR3aa: CASSPPGGQFNEQFF; CDR3nt: TGTGCCAGCAGCCCACCAGGGGGACAATTCAATGAGCAGTTCTTC
abundance: -; v_gene: TRBV10-3; j_gene: TRBJ1-4; d_gene: -; CDR3aa: CATQGATNEKLFF; CDR3nt: TGTGCCACCCAGGGTGCAACTAATGAAAAACTGTTTTTT
abundance: -; v_gene: TRBV7-8; j_gene: TRBJ2-7; d_gene: TRBD1; CDR3aa: CASSLQGQGGYEQYF; CDR3nt: TGTGCCAGCAGCTTACAAGGACAGGGTGGGTACGAGCAGTACTTC
abundance: -; v_gene: TRBV3-1/TRBV3-2; j_gene: TRBJ1-1; d_gene: -; CDR3aa: CASSQGRGGTEAFF; CDR3nt: TGTGCCAGCAGCCAAGGACGAGGCGGCACTGAAGCTTTCTTT
abundance: -; v_gene: TRBV7-8; j_gene: TRBJ1-5; d_gene: TRBD1; CDR3aa: CASSLGTGDNQPQHF; CDR3nt: TGTGCCAGCAGCTTAGGGACAGGGGACAATCAGCCCCAGCATTTT
abundance: -; v_gene: TRBV2; j_gene: TRBJ2-3; d_gene: TRBD2; CDR3aa: CAIRIGLGDGDTQYF; CDR3nt: TGTGCCATCAGGATTGGACTAGGGGACGGGGATACGCAGTATTTT
abundance: -; v_gene: TRBV6-6; j_gene: TRBJ1-2; d_gene: -; CDR3aa: CASSRSSDRYGYTF; CDR3nt: TGTGCCAGCAGTCGATCCTCGGACAGATATGGCTACACCTTC
abundance: -; v_gene: TRBV29-1; j_gene: TRBJ2-1; d_gene: -; CDR3aa: CSATGILPYYNEQFF; CDR3nt: TGCAGCGCTACAGGGATTCTCCCCTACTACAATGAGCAGTTCTTC
abundance: -; v_gene: TRBV7-6; j_gene: TRBJ1-4; d_gene: TRBD1; CDR3aa: CASSLGSGDRGPDNEKLFF; CDR3nt: TGTGCCAGCAGCTTAGGATCTGGGGACAGGGGGCCTGATAATGAAAAACTGTTTTTT
abundance: -; v_gene: TRBV5-1; j_gene: TRBJ1-1; d_gene: TRBD1; CDR3aa: CASSRGTGRSNTEAFF; CDR3nt: TGCGCCAGCAGCAGGGGGACAGGGCGGTCCAACACTGAAGCTTTCTTT
abundance: -; v_gene: TRBV3-1/TRBV3-2; j_gene: TRBJ1-2; d_gene: TRBD1; CDR3aa: CASSELRQGWGYTF; CDR3nt: TGTGCCAGCAGCGAACTCAGACAGGGCTGGGGCTACACCTTC
abundance: -; v_gene: TRBV28; j_gene: TRBJ1-2; d_gene: -; CDR3aa: CASSSEGQGGGYTF; CDR3nt: TGTGCCAGCAGTTCGGAGGGCCAAGGCGGTGGCTACACCTTC
abundance: -; v_gene: TRBV10-3; j_gene: TRBJ2-7; d_gene: TRBD1; CDR3aa: CAISGQQGLGEQYF; CDR3nt: TGTGCCATCAGTGGACAACAGGGGTTAGGCGAGCAGTACTTC
abundance: -; v_gene: TRBV4-3; j_gene: TRBJ1-6; d_gene: TRBD1; CDR3aa: CASSPRDRGNSPLHF; CDR3nt: TGCGCCAGCAGCCCGAGGGACAGGGGTAATTCACCCCTCCACTTT
abundance: -; v_gene: TRBV9; j_gene: TRBJ2-1; d_gene: TRBD2; CDR3aa: CASSVGLAGANNEQFF; CDR3nt: TGTGCCAGCAGCGTAGGTTTAGCGGGGGCCAACAATGAGCAGTTCTTC
abundance: -; v_gene: TRBV6-2/TRBV6-3; j_gene: TRBJ1-1; d_gene: -; CDR3aa: CASSDPAGTEAFF; CDR3nt: TGTGCCAGCAGCGACCCGGCCGGGACAGAAGCTTTCTTT
abundance: -; v_gene: TRBV10-3; j_gene: TRBJ1-6; d_gene: -; CDR3aa: CAISGSQVRSYNSPLHF; CDR3nt: TGTGCCATCAGTGGAAGTCAGGTTCGCTCCTATAATTCACCCCTCCACTTT
abundance: -; v_gene: TRBV12-5; j_gene: TRBJ2-3; d_gene: TRBD2; CDR3aa: CASGFRAGGLDTQYF; CDR3nt: TGTGCTAGTGGTTTCCGAGCGGGGGGTTTAGATACGCAGTATTTT
abundance: -; v_gene: TRBV6-2/TRBV6-3; j_gene: TRBJ2-6; d_gene: -; CDR3aa: CASSLSILVGANVLTF; CDR3nt: TGTGCCAGCAGCCTCTCGATACTCGTCGGGGCCAACGTCCTGACTTTC
abundance: few; v_gene: TRBV4-3; j_gene: TRBJ1-2; d_gene: -; CDR3aa: CASSQDRRNYGYTF; CDR3nt: TGCGCCAGCAGCCAAGATAGGAGGAACTATGGCTACACCTTC
abundance: -; v_gene: TRBV29-1; j_gene: TRBJ2-3; d_gene: -; CDR3aa: CSVGKGGTDTQYF; CDR3nt: TGCAGCGTTGGCAAAGGGGGCACAGATACGCAGTATTTT
abundance: -; v_gene: TRBV11-1; j_gene: TRBJ2-3; d_gene: -; CDR3aa: CATGTFGTDTQYF; CDR3nt: TGTGCCACCGGGACATTCGGCACAGATACGCAGTATTTT
abundance: -; v_gene: TRBV11-3; j_gene: TRBJ1-6; d_gene: -; CDR3aa: CASVLETTPGLPSGDSPLHF; CDR3nt: TGTGCCAGCGTACTAGAAACTACACCGGGACTCCCGTCCGGGGATTCACCCCTCCACTTT
abundance: -; v_gene: TRBV7-9; j_gene: TRBJ1-2; d_gene: TRBD1; CDR3aa: CASNGDRGYGYTF; CDR3nt: TGTGCCAGCAACGGAGACAGGGGGTATGGCTACACCTTC
abundance: -; v_gene: TRBV20-1; j_gene: TRBJ2-3; d_gene: -; CDR3aa: CSASWTINTDTQYF; CDR3nt: TGCAGTGCTAGTTGGACTATAAACACAGATACGCAGTATTTT
abundance: -; v_gene: TRBV7-9; j_gene: TRBJ2-7; d_gene: TRBD1; CDR3aa: CASRGTGSEQYF; CDR3nt: TGTGCCAGTAGGGGGACAGGGTCCGAGCAGTACTTC
abundance: -; v_gene: TRBV4-2; j_gene: TRBJ1-1; d_gene: -; CDR3aa: CASSRASGTNTEAFF; CDR3nt: TGTGCCAGCAGCCGGGCCTCGGGGACTAACACTGAAGCTTTCTTT